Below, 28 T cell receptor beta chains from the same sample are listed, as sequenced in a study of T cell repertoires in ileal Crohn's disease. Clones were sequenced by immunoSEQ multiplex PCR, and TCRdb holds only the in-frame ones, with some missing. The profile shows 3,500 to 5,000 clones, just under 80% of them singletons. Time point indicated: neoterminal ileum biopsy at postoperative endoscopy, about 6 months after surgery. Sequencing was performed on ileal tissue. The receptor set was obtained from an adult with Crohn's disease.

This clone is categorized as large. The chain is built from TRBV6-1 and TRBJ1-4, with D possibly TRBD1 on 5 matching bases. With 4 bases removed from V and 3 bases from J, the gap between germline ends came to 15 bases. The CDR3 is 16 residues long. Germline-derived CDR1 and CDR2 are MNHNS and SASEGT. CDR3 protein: CASSGGLRKANEKLFF. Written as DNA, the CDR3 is TGTGCCAGCAGTGGGGGACTCAGAAAGGCTAATGAAAAACTGTTTTTT.

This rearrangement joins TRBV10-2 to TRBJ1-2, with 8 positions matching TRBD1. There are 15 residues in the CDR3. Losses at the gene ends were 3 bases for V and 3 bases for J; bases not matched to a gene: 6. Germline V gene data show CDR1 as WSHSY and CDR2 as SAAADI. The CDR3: CASSDQGAGDYGYTF. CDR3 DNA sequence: TGCGCCAGCAGTGATCAGGGGGCCGGTGACTATGGCTACACCTTC.

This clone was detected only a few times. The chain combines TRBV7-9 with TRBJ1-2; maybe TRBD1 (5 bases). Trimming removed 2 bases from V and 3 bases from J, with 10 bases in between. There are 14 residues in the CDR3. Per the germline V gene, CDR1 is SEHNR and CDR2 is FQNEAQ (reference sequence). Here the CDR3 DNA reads TGTGCCAGCAGCTTACTATCGGGGGACTATGGCTACACCTTC. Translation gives CASSLLSGDYGYTF.

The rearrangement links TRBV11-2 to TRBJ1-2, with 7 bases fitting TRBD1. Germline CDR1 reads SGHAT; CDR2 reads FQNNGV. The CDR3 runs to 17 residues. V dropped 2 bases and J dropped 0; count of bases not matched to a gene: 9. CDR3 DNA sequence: TGTGCCAGCAGCTTAAGGCGACAGGGTGCTTCTAACTATGGCTACACCTTC. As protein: CASSLRRQGASNYGYTF.

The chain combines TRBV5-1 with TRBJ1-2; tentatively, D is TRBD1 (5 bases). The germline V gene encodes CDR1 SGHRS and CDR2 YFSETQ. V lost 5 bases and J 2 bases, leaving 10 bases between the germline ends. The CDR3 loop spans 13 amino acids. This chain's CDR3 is CASSPTANYGYTF. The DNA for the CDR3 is TGCGCCAGCAGTCCGACAGCGAACTATGGCTACACCTTC. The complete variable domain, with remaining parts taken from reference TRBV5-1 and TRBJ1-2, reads KAGVTQTPRYLIKTRGQQVTLSCSPISGHRSVSWYQQTPGQGLQFLFEYFSETQRNKGNFPGRFSGRQFSNSRSEMNVSTLELGDSALYLCASSPTANYGYTFGSGTRLTVV.

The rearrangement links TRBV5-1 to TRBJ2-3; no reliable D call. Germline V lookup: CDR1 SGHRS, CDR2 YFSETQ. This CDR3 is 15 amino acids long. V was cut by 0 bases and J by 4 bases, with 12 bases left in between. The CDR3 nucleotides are TGCGCCAGCAGCTTGGAATACCGGTTTGCAGATACGCAGTATTTT. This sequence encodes CASSLEYRFADTQYF.

CDR3: CSERGSYNEQFF. The CDR3 nucleotides are TGCAGCGAGAGGGGGTCCTACAATGAGCAGTTCTTC. The J gene is TRBJ2-1, the V gene TRBV29-1; weak D call: TRBD1 (6 bases). The V and J ends lost 7 bases and 1 base respectively, with 8 bases between them. The CDR3 spans 12 residues. The germline V gene has CDR1 SQVTM and CDR2 ANQGSEA.

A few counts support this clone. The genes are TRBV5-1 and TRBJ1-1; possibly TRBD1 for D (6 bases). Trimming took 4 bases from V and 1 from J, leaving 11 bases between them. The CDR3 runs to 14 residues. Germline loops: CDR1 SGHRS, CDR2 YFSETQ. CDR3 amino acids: CASSAAGANTEAFF. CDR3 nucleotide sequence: TGCGCCAGCAGCGCCGCGGGGGCGAACACTGAAGCTTTCTTT.

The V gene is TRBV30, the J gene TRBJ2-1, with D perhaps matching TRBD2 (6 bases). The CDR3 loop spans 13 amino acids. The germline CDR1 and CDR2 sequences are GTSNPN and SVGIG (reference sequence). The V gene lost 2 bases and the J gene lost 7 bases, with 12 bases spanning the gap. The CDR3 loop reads CAWSPWRGNEQFF. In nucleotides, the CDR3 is TGTGCCTGGAGTCCCTGGCGGGGAAATGAGCAGTTCTTC. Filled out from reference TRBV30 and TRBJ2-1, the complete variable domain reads SQTIHQWPATLVQPVGSPLSLECTVEGTSNPNLYWYRQAAGRGLQLLFYSVGIGQISSEVPQNLSASRPQDRQFILSSKKLLLSDSGFYLCAWSPWRGNEQFFGPGTRLTVL.

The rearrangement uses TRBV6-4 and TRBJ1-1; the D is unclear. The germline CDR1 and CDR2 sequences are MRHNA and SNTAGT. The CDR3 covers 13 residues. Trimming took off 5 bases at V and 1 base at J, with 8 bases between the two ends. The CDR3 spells CASSHQENTEAFF. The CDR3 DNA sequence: TGTGCCAGCAGTCATCAGGAGAACACTGAAGCTTTCTTT.

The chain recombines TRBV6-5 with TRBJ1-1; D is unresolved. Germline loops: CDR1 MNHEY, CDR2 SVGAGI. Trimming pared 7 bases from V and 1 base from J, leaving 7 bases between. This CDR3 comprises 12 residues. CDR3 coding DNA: TGTGCCAGCACCTCCGGGAACACTGAAGCTTTCTTT. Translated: CASTSGNTEAFF.

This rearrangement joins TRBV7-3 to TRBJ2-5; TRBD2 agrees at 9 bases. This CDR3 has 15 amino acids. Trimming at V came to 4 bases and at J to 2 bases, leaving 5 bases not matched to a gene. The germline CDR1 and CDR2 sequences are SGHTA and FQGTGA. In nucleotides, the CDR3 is TGTGCCAGCAGCTCCCAGGCGGGGGGGCAAGAGACCCAGTACTTC. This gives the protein CASSSQAGGQETQYF.

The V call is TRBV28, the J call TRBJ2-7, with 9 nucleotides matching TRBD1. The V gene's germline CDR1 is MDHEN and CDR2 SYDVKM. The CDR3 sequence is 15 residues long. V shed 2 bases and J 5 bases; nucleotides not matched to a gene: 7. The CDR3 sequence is CASSLGGQGINEQYF. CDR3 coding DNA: TGTGCCAGCAGTTTAGGAGGACAGGGGATTAACGAGCAGTACTTC. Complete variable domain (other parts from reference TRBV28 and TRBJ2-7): DVKVTQSSRYLVKRTGEKVFLECVQDMDHENMFWYRQDPGLGLRLIYFSYDVKMKEKGDIPEGYSVSREKKERFSLILESASTNQTSMYLCASSLGGQGINEQYFGPGTRLTVT.

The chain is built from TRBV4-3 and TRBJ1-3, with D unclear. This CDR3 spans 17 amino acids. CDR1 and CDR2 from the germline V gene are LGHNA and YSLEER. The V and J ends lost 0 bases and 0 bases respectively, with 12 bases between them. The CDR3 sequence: CASSQDIFGSSGNTIYF. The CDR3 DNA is TGCGCCAGCAGCCAAGATATATTCGGGAGCTCTGGAAACACCATATATTTT.

CDR3 in amino acids: CASSLTPSYEQYF. The CDR3, as DNA: TGTGCCAGCAGCTTAACCCCGAGCTACGAGCAGTACTTC. The chain links TRBV5-5 to TRBJ2-7, with D unresolved. Germline lookup yields CDR1 SGHKS and CDR2 YYEKEE (reference sequence). The CDR3 consists of 13 residues. V lost 2 bases and J lost 3, with 9 bases in between.

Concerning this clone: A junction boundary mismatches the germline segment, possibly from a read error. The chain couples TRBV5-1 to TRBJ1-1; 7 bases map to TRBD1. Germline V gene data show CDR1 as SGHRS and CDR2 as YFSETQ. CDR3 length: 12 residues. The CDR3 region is CASSLQGPEAFF. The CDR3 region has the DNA TGCGCCAGCAGCTTACAGGGGCCTGAGGCTTTCTTT.

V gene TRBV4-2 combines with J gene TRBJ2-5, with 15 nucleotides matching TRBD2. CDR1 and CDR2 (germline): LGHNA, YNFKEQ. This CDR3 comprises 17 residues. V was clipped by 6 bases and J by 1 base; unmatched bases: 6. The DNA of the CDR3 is TGTGCCAGCAGGTCGGGACTAGCGGGGGGCCCCCAAGAGACCCAGTACTTC. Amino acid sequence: CASRSGLAGGPQETQYF.

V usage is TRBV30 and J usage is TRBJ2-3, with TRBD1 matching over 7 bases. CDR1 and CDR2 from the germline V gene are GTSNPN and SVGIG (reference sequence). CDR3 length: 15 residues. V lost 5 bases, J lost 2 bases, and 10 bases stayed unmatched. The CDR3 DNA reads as TGTGCCTGGCGAACGGGACAGACACCCACAGATACGCAGTATTTT. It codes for CAWRTGQTPTDTQYF.

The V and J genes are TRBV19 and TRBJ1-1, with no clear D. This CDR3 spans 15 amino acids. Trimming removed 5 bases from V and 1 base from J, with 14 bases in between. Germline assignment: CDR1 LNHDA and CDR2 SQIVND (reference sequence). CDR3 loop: CASSLLRSSNTEAFF. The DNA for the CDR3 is TGTGCCAGTAGTCTCCTCCGCAGTTCGAACACTGAAGCTTTCTTT.

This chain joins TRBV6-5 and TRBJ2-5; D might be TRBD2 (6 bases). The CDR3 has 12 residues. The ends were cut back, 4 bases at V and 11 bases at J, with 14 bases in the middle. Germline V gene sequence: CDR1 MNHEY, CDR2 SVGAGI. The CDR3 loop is CASSSPTGEQYF. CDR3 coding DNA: TGTGCCAGCAGTTCGCCGACGGGGGAGCAGTACTTC.

The CDR3 nucleotides are TGTGCCAGCAGTGGTCTAGCGGGGGGGGCCTACGAGCAGTACTTC. It is translated as CASSGLAGGAYEQYF. The chain uses TRBV5-6 and TRBJ2-7; TRBD2 aligns across 12 bases. Losses at the gene ends were 5 bases for V and 2 bases for J; bases not matched to a gene: 5. Germline values: CDR1 SGHDT, CDR2 YYEEEE. This CDR3 has 15 amino acids. Looking up the rest from reference TRBV5-6 and TRBJ2-7 gives the full variable domain: DAGVTQSPTHLIKTRGQQVTLRCSPKSGHDTVSWYQQALGQGPQFIFQYYEEEERQRGNFPDRFSGHQFPNYSSELNVNALLLGDSALYLCASSGLAGGAYEQYFGPGTRLTVT.

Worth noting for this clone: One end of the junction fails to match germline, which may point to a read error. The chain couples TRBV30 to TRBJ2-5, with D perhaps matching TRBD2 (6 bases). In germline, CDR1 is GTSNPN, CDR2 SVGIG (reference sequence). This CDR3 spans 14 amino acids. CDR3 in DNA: TGTGCCCGGAGCATTCACGGGGGAGAGGAGACCCAGTACTTC. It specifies CARSIHGGEETQYF.

The CDR3 reads CASILGDRGYYEQYF. The CDR3 coding sequence is TGTGCCAGCATCCTAGGGGACAGGGGCTACTACGAGCAGTACTTC. The gene calls are TRBV6-1 and TRBJ2-7; 10 nucleotides match TRBD1. This CDR3 has 15 residues. The germline V gene has CDR1 MNHNS and CDR2 SASEGT. Trimming at V came to 7 bases and at J to 3 bases, leaving 9 bases not matched to a gene.

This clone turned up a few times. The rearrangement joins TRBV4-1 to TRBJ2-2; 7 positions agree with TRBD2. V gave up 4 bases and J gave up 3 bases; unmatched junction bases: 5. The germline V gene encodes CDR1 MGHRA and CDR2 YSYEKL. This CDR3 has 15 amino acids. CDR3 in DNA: TGCGCCAGCAGCCGGGGTGCGGGGGACACCGGGGAGCTGTTTTTT. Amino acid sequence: CASSRGAGDTGELFF.

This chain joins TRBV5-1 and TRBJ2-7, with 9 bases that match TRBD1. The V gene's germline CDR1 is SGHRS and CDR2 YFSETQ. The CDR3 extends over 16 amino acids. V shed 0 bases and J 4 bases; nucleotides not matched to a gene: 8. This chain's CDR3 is CASSLATGTGTYEQYF. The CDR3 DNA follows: TGCGCCAGCAGCTTGGCTACCGGGACAGGGACATACGAGCAGTACTTC.

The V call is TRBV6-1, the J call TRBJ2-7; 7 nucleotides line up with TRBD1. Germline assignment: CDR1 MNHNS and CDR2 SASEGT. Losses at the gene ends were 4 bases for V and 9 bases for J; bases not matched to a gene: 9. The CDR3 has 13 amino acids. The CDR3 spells CASSVQTDRLQYF. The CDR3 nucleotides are TGTGCCAGCAGTGTCCAAACGGACAGGTTGCAGTACTTC.

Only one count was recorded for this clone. CDR3 DNA: TGTGCCAGCAGCGTAGGTGGTAGCCTCTCCGAGCAGTACTTC. Translated, it gives CASSVGGSLSEQYF. J is TRBJ2-7 and V is TRBV9; D not resolved. This CDR3 contains 14 residues. Trimming removed 0 bases from V and 6 bases from J, with 13 bases in between. CDR1 SGDLS and CDR2 YYNGEE come from the germline V gene.

The CDR3 DNA reads TGTGCCAGCAGCCAAGATTGGTACGCCAGAGGCAATGGCTACACCTTC. Translating it yields CASSQDWYARGNGYTF. The chain recombines TRBV14 with TRBJ1-2; D gene ambiguous. Trimming pared 0 bases from V and 6 bases from J, leaving 17 bases between. CDR1 and CDR2 from the germline V gene are SGHDN and FVKESK. The CDR3 is made up of 16 amino acids.